This T cell receptor beta chain was identified in a study of blood T cell repertoires in COVID-19. V lost 5 bases to trimming and J lost 11 bases; unmatched junction nucleotides: 6. The CDR3 spans 14 residues. Germline CDR1 MNHEY, CDR2 SVGAGI. This clone came up a few times. Measured with immunoSEQ multiplex PCR; TCRdb has only the in-frame clones, and not every one. The top ten clones hold roughly 4.2% of a sample with 120,000 to 150,000 clones, 76% of them seen once. V usage is TRBV6-5 and J usage is TRBJ1-4, with 12 bases aligning to TRBD1. The receptor was derived from a man between 60 and 70 years old with acute or convalescent COVID-19. Sample: peripheral blood. CDR3 residues: CASSQGQGARKLFF. The CDR3 DNA is TGTGCCAGCAGTCAGGGACAGGGGGCGCGGAAACTGTTTTTT.